The clone carrying this T cell receptor (beta chain) has only a few counts. The antigen is not known. TCR beta CDR3 was amplified by multiplex PCR using 32 V and 13 J primers. TCRdb ran MiXCR on the multiplex PCR reads and lists one entry per CDR3 protein. The sample records 8,500 to 13,000 distinct CDR3 sequences, almost 30% being singletons. This sample was taken from a study of immune heterogeneity within non-small cell lung tumors. Study in general: There were a handful of squamous cell carcinomas, approximately nine non-squamous carcinomas and 1 tumor not otherwise specified. Study-level points and caveats: Local T-cell clonality tracked local tumor mutational burden; the correlation was moderate but significant (R roughly 0.37). Multiple tumor sites within a patient showed recurrence of identical dominant CDR3 beta clonotypes; site-unique high-frequency clones were present as well.

Bulk tumor genomic DNA served as template, at approximately 580 ng per sample. In surgery, several biopsies were collected from each primary tumor at widely spaced sites. Surgery that was curative in intent was performed on patients with untreated, newly diagnosed non-small cell lung cancer. Germline lookup yields CDR1 MGHRA and CDR2 YSYEKL. This CDR3 region has 14 residues. Trimming pared 0 bases from V and 7 bases from J, leaving 13 bases between. The sample comprised lung tumor tissue. The gene calls are TRBV4-1 and TRBJ2-7; D is perhaps TRBD1 (5 bases). The TCR was taken from a woman between 45 and 65 years old with non-small cell lung cancer. The CDR3 nucleotides read TGCGCCAGCAGCCAAGATGGCAGGGTAAGGGAGCAGTACTTC. Amino acids: CASSQDGRVREQYF.